This note documents a single T cell receptor (beta chain) sequence. Its cognate antigen is unknown. This entry belongs to a study of T cell clones after liver transplantation. Study context: TCRbeta sequencing after a pre-transplant mixed lymphocyte reaction identified graft-donor-reactive clones, later tracked in post-transplant blood. Study-level points and caveats: Low donor cell numbers restricted donor-reactive repertoire measurement in a couple of subjects.

Libraries were prepared by immunoSEQ multiplex PCR; TCRdb keeps only in-frame clonotypes and omits some of them. This sample has about 51,000 clones, with roughly nine tenths found just once. The CDR3 is made up of 14 amino acids. Germline CDR1 is SGHRS and CDR2 is YFSETQ. Trimming left V 0 bases short and J 3 bases short, with 9 bases between. The sample in question was CD8+ T cells from blood, obtained 12 months after liver transplant. The chain carries TRBV5-1 and TRBJ2-5, with D perhaps TRBD1 (6 bases). This clonotype was sampled from a human patient who received a liver transplant. Some T cells may have originated in the graft donor. The CDR3 coding sequence is TGCGCCAGCAGCTTGGAAGGGGGTAAAGAGACCCAGTACTTC. Translated: CASSLEGGKETQYF.